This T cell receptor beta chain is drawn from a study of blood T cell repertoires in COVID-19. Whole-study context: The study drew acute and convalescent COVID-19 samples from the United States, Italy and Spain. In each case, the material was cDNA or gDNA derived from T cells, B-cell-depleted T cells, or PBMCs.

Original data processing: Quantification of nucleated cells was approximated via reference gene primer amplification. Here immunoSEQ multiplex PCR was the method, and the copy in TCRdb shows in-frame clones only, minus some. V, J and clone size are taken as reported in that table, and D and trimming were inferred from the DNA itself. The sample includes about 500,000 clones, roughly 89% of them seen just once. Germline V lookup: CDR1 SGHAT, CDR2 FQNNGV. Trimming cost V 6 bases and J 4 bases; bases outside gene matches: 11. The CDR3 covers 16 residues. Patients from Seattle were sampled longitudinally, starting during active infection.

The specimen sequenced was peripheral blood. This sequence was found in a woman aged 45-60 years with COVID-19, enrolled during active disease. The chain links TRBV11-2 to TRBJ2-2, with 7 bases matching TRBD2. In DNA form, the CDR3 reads TGTGCCAGCAGAAGCGGGCCGGGGGGTCCCACCGGGGAGCTGTTTTTT. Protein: CASRSGPGGPTGELFF.